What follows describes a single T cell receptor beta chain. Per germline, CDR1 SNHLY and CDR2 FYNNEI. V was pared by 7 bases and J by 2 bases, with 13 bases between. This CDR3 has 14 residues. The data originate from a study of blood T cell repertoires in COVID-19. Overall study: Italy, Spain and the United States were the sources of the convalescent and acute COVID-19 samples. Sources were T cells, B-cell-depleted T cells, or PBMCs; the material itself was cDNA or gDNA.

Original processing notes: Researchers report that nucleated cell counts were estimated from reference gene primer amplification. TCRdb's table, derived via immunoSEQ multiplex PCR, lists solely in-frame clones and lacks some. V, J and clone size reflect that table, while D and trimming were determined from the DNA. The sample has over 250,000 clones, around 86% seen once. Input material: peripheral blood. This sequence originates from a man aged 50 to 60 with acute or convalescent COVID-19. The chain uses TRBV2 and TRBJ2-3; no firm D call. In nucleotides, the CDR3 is TGTGCCAGCATAATCGCCAGATACACAGATACGCAGTATTTT. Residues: CASIIARYTDTQYF.